This T cell receptor beta chain was obtained from a study of cytomegalovirus exposure and HLA in healthy donors. Study-wide findings and caveats: Earlier analysis looked at TCR beta V segments, and most were productive about 90% or about 30% of the time.

The ends lost 2 bases at V and 4 bases at J; junction bases unmatched: 1. The CDR3 totals 14 residues. Germline V gene sequence: CDR1 SGHTA, CDR2 FQGTGA. The PCR ran on 60 Vbeta and 13 Jbeta primers. Produced via immunoSEQ multiplex PCR; TCRdb's table is partial and in-frame only. In the table there are about 190,000 clones, approximately 75% of which are singletons. This clone was seen only a few times. Its antigen is not identified. This clonotype was sampled from a man aged 30 to 45 in good health and CMV-seropositive. The gene calls are TRBV7-3 and TRBJ2-5; 10 bases align to TRBD2. Sequenced material: PBMCs. This chain's CDR3 is CASSLVAGGETQYF. CDR3 nucleotide sequence: TGTGCCAGCAGCTTAGTAGCGGGAGGAGAGACCCAGTACTTC.